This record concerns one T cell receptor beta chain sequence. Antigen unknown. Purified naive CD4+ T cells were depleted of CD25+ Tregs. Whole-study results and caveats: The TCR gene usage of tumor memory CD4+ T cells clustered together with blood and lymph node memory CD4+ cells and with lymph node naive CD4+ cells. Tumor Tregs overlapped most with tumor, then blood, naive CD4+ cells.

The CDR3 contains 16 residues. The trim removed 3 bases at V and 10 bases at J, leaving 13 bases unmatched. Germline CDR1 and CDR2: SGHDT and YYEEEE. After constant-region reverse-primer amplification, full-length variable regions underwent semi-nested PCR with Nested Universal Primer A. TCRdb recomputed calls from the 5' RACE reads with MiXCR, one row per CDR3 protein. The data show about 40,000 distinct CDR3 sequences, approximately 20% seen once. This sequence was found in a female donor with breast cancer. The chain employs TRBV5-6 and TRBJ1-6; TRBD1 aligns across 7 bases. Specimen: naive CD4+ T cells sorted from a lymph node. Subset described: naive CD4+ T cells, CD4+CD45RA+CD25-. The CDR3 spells CASSSGLGTDGSPLHF. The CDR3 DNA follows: TGTGCCAGCAGCTCAGGACTAGGGACAGACGGCTCACCCCTCCACTTT.